Listed below are T cell receptor beta chains from one sample, sequenced in a study of CD8+ T cells in alopecia areata. The repertoire was sequenced with immunoSEQ multiplex PCR; TCRdb's copy has only in-frame clones and lacks some. The sample holds under 350,000 clones, 55% to 70% seen once. The sequences come from CD4+ T cells sorted from blood, collected at week 24, from a patient treated with tofacitinib. The receptors were sampled from a human donor with alopecia areata. Both conserved end residues are part of each CDR3. Each record gives: D gene, CDR3 length, clone size, V gene, J gene, CDR3 protein, CDR3 DNA. A D gene is named only where the DNA matches it firmly. Not every row has a clone size; where given, it reads once, few, many or a size class.

D: NA; length: 13; size: NA; V: TRBV6-5; J: TRBJ2-7; CDR3: CASRKAPSYEQYF; DNA: TGTGCCAGCAGGAAGGCCCCCTCCTACGAGCAGTACTTC
D: NA; length: 13; size: NA; V: TRBV29-1; J: TRBJ1-5; CDR3: CSVGQAEYQPQHF; DNA: TGCAGCGTTGGACAGGCGGAATATCAGCCCCAGCATTTT
D: TRBD1; length: 14; size: NA; V: TRBV10-3; J: TRBJ1-6; CDR3: CAIKPGTGDSPLHF; DNA: TGTGCCATCAAACCTGGGACAGGGGATTCACCCCTCCACTTT
D: TRBD1; length: 13; size: NA; V: TRBV5-1; J: TRBJ1-1; CDR3: CASSPQDRGQAFF; DNA: TGCGCCAGCAGCCCACAGGACAGGGGGCAAGCTTTCTTT
D: NA; length: 15; size: once; V: TRBV7-2; J: TRBJ2-3; CDR3: CASSSDGHPTDTQYF; DNA: TGTGCCAGCAGCTCAGATGGACACCCCACAGATACGCAGTATTTT
D: TRBD2; length: 15; size: few; V: TRBV13; J: TRBJ2-1; CDR3: CASSPRTSGGNEQFF; DNA: TGTGCCAGCAGCCCCAGGACTAGCGGGGGCAATGAGCAGTTCTTC
D: NA; length: 12; size: few; V: TRBV28; J: TRBJ1-1; CDR3: CASSLDSFEAFF; DNA: TGTGCCAGCAGTCTGGACAGCTTTGAAGCTTTCTTT
D: NA; length: 12; size: NA; V: TRBV30; J: TRBJ2-7; CDR3: CAWRPTSYEQYF; DNA: TGTGCCTGGCGACCCACCAGCTACGAGCAGTACTTC
D: NA; length: 13; size: many; V: TRBV10-3; J: TRBJ2-7; CDR3: CAISGAQGGEQYF; DNA: TGTGCCATCAGTGGGGCACAGGGCGGCGAGCAGTACTTC
D: NA; length: 18; size: few; V: TRBV5-1; J: TRBJ2-6; CDR3: CASSLVGQLSSGANVLTF; DNA: TGCGCCAGCAGCTTGGTCGGACAGCTTAGCTCTGGGGCCAACGTCCTGACTTTC
D: NA; length: 15; size: NA; V: TRBV28; J: TRBJ1-5; CDR3: CASREQGIFSQPQHF; DNA: TGTGCCAGCAGAGAACAGGGCATCTTCTCTCAGCCCCAGCATTTT
D: TRBD1; length: 14; size: NA; V: TRBV6-5; J: TRBJ2-1; CDR3: CASKGGQANNEQFF; DNA: TGTGCCAGCAAGGGGGGACAGGCTAACAATGAGCAGTTCTTC
D: NA; length: 14; size: NA; V: TRBV9; J: TRBJ1-2; CDR3: CASSVEAGNYGYTF; DNA: TGTGCCAGCAGCGTAGAGGCCGGAAACTATGGCTACACCTTC
D: TRBD1; length: 14; size: NA; V: TRBV30; J: TRBJ1-2; CDR3: CAWILDRGLGGYTF; DNA: TGTGCCTGGATCCTTGACAGGGGGCTTGGTGGCTACACCTTC
D: NA; length: 12; size: NA; V: TRBV6-5; J: TRBJ1-2; CDR3: CASTRTGDGYTF; DNA: TGTGCCAGCACCAGAACAGGCGATGGCTACACCTTC
D: TRBD1; length: 15; size: NA; V: TRBV7-9; J: TRBJ1-2; CDR3: CASSLEDRALYGYTF; DNA: TGTGCCAGCAGCTTAGAAGACAGGGCCCTATATGGCTACACCTTC
D: NA; length: 13; size: once; V: TRBV4-1; J: TRBJ2-2; CDR3: CASSQPLTGELFF; DNA: TGCGCCAGCAGCCAACCCCTCACCGGGGAGCTGTTTTTT
D: NA; length: 16; size: NA; V: TRBV12-5; J: TRBJ2-2; CDR3: CASGLVRGQDTGELFF; DNA: TGTGCTAGTGGTTTGGTCAGGGGTCAGGACACCGGGGAGCTGTTTTTT
D: NA; length: 12; size: NA; V: TRBV5-1; J: TRBJ2-7; CDR3: CASSSDGYEQYF; DNA: TGCGCCAGCAGCTCCGACGGGTACGAGCAGTACTTC
D: TRBD1; length: 15; size: NA; V: TRBV5-1; J: TRBJ2-7; CDR3: CASSSGDRDTGEQYF; DNA: TGCGCCAGCAGCTCGGGGGACAGGGACACCGGAGAGCAGTACTTC
D: TRBD2; length: 15; size: once; V: TRBV7-9; J: TRBJ2-5; CDR3: CASSYGTSGGETQYF; DNA: TGTGCCAGCAGCTACGGGACTAGCGGGGGAGAGACCCAGTACTTC
D: NA; length: 17; size: NA; V: TRBV27; J: TRBJ2-3; CDR3: CASSSTSRDFYTDTQYF; DNA: TGTGCCAGCAGTTCCACTTCAAGGGACTTCTACACAGATACGCAGTATTTT
D: NA; length: 12; size: NA; V: TRBV29-1; J: TRBJ1-1; CDR3: CSVDRGNTEAFF; DNA: TGCAGCGTTGATAGGGGGAACACTGAAGCTTTCTTT
D: TRBD2; length: 18; size: NA; V: TRBV5-1; J: TRBJ2-3; CDR3: CASSLEGTSIPSTDTQYF; DNA: TGCGCCAGCAGCTTGGAAGGGACTAGCATCCCTAGCACAGATACGCAGTATTTT
D: NA; length: 14; size: NA; V: TRBV5-4; J: TRBJ1-4; CDR3: CASSFLGSNEKLFF; DNA: TGTGCCAGCAGCTTCTTGGGATCTAATGAAAAACTGTTTTTT
D: TRBD2; length: 15; size: NA; V: TRBV7-9; J: TRBJ2-5; CDR3: CASSLVGTSGTTQYF; DNA: TGTGCCAGCAGCTTAGTTGGGACTAGCGGGACGACCCAGTACTTC
D: TRBD1; length: 17; size: few; V: TRBV7-2; J: TRBJ1-3; CDR3: CASSLVSTGGRGNTIYF; DNA: TGTGCCAGCAGCTTAGTGTCCACAGGGGGCAGAGGAAACACCATATATTTT